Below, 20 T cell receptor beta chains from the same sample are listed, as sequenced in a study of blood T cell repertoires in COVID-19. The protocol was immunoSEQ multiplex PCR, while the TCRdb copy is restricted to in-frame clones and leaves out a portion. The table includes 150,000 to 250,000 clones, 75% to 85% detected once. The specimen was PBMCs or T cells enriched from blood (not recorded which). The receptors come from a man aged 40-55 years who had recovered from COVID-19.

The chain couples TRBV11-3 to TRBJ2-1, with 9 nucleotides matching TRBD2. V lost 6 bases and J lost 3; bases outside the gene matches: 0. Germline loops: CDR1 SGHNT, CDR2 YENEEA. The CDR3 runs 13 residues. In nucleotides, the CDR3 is TGTGCCAGCAGTAGCGGGAGCTACAATGAGCAGTTCTTC. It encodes CASSSGSYNEQFF.

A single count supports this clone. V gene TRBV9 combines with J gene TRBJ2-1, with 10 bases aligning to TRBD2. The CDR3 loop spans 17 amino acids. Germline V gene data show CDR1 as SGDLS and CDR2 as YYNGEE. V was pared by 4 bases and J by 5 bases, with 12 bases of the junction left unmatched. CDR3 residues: CASSPGSSGSLDNEQFF. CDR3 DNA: TGTGCCAGCAGCCCAGGCTCTAGCGGGAGTCTAGACAATGAGCAGTTCTTC.

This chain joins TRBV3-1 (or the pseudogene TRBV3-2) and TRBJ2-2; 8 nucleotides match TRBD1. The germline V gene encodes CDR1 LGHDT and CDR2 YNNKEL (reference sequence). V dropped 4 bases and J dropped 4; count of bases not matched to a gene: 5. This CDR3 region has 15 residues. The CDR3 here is CASSRSGTGTGELFF. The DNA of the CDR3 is TGTGCCAGCAGCCGGTCCGGGACAGGCACCGGGGAGCTGTTTTTT.

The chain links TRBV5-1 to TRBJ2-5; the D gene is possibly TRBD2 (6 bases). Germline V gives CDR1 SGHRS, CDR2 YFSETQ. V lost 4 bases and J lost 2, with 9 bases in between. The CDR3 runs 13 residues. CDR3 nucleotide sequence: TGCGCCAGCAGCCGCGGGGTACAAGAGACCCAGTACTTC. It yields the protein CASSRGVQETQYF.

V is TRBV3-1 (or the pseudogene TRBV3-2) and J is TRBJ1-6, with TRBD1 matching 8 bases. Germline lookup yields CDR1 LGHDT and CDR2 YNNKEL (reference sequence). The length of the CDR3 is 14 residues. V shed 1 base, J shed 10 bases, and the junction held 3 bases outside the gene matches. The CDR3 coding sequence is TGTGCCAGCAGCCAAGGGACAGGGCACTCACCCCTCCACTTT. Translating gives CASSQGTGHSPLHF.

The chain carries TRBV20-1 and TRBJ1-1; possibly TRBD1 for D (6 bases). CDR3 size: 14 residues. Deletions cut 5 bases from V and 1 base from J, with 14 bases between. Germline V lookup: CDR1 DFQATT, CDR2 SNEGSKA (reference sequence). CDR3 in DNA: TGCAGTGCTGGTGGGACACCTGAGAACACTGAAGCTTTCTTT. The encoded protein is CSAGGTPENTEAFF.

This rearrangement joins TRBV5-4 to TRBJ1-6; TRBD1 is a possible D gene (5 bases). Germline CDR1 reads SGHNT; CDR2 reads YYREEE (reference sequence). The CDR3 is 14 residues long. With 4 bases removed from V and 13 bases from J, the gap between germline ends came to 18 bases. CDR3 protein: CASSDPGSGPPLHF. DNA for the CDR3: TGTGCCAGCAGCGATCCAGGGTCTGGCCCCCCCCTCCACTTT.

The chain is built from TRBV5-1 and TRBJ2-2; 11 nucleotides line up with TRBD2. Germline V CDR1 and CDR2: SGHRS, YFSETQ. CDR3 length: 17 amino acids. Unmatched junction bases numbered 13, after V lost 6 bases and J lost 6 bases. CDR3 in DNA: TGCGCCAGCACACTCACTAGCGGGAGCTACCGGGCCGGGGAGCTGTTTTTT. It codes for CASTLTSGSYRAGELFF.

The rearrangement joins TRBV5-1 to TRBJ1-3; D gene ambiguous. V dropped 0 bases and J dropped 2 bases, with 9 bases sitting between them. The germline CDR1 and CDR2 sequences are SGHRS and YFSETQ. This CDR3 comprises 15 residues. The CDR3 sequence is CASSLAGATGNTIYF. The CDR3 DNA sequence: TGCGCCAGCAGCTTGGCGGGAGCCACTGGAAACACCATATATTTT. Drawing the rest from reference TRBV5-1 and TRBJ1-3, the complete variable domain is KAGVTQTPRYLIKTRGQQVTLSCSPISGHRSVSWYQQTPGQGLQFLFEYFSETQRNKGNFPGRFSGRQFSNSRSEMNVSTLELGDSALYLCASSLAGATGNTIYFGEGSWLTVV.

CDR3 nucleotide sequence: TGTGCCTGGAGTCTCGGACAGTCCCGAGAAAAACTGTTTTTT. Protein product: CAWSLGQSREKLFF. The V call is TRBV30, the J call TRBJ1-4, with D perhaps matching TRBD1 (6 bases). Germline loops: CDR1 GTSNPN, CDR2 SVGIG (reference sequence). The CDR3 has 14 residues. With 2 bases removed from V and 8 bases from J, the gap between germline ends came to 15 bases.

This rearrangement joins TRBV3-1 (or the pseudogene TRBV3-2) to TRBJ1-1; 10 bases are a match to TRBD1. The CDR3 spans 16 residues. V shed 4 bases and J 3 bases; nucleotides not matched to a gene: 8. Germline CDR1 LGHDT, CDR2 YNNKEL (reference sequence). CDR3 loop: CASSPRDRGWDTEAFF. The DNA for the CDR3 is TGTGCCAGCAGCCCCCGGGACAGGGGATGGGACACTGAAGCTTTCTTT.

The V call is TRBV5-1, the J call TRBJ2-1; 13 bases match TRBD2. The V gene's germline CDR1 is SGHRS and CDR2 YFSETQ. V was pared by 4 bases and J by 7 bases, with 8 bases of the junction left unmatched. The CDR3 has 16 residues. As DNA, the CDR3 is TGCGCCAGCAGCCCTCCGGGACTAGCGGGAAGTAATGAGCAGTTCTTC. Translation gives CASSPPGLAGSNEQFF.

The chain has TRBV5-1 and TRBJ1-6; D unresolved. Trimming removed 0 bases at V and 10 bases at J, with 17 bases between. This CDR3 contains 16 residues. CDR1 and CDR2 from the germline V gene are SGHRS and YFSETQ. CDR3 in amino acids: CASSLAWQAIGSPLHF. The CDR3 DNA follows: TGCGCCAGCAGCTTGGCCTGGCAGGCAATAGGATCACCCCTCCACTTT.

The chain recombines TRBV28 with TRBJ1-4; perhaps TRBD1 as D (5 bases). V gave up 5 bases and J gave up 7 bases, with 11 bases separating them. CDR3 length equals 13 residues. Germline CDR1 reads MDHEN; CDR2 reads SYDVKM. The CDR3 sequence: CASSETGSEKLFF. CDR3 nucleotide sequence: TGTGCCAGCAGTGAAACAGGAAGTGAAAAACTGTTTTTT.

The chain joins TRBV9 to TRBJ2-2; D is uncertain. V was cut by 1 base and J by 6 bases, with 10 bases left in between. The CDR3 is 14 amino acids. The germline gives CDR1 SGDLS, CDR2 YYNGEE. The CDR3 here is CASSVQQFPGELFF. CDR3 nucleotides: TGTGCCAGCAGCGTACAACAGTTCCCCGGGGAGCTGTTTTTT.

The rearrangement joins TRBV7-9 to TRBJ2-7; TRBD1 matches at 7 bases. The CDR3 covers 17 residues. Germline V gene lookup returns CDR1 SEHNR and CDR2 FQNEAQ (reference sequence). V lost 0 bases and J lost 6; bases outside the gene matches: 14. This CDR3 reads CASSLARGLGGFGEQYF. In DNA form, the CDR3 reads TGTGCCAGCAGCTTAGCAAGGGGGCTGGGCGGCTTCGGCGAGCAGTACTTC.

CDR3 region: CASSLSMAGAYTGELFF. CDR3 sequence (DNA): TGTGCCAGCAGTTTATCGATGGCGGGAGCATACACCGGGGAGCTGTTTTTT. This chain joins TRBV27 and TRBJ2-2, with TRBD2 matching over 7 bases. V was clipped by 0 bases and J by 3 bases; unmatched bases: 7. The CDR3 spans 17 residues. Germline V gives CDR1 MNHEY, CDR2 SMNVEV (reference sequence).

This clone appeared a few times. In DNA form, the CDR3 reads TGTGCCAGCAGCTTCGGGACTAGCTTCGAGCAGTACTTC. This codes for CASSFGTSFEQYF. This sequence joins TRBV11-2 and TRBJ2-7; 9 bases line up with TRBD2. CDR1 and CDR2 from the germline V gene are SGHAT and FQNNGV. V trimming: 3 bases; J trimming: 6 bases; junction bases outside the gene matches: 3. The CDR3 covers 13 residues. Supplemented by reference TRBV11-2 and TRBJ2-7, the full variable domain reads EAGVAQSPRYKIIEKRQSVAFWCNPISGHATLYWYQQILGQGPKLLIQFQNNGVVDDSQLPKDRFSAERLKGVDSTLKIQPAKLEDSAVYLCASSFGTSFEQYFGPGTRLTVT.

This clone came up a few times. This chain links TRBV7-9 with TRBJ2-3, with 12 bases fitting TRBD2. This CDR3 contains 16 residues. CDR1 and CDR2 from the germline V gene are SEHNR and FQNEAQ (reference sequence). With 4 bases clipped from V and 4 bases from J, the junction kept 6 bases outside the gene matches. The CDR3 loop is CASSSPTSGSPDTQYF. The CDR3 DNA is TGTGCCAGCAGCTCCCCGACTAGCGGGAGTCCAGATACGCAGTATTTT.

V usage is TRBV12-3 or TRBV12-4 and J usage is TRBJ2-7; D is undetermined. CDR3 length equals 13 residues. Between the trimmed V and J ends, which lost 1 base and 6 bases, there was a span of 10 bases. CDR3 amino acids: CASSLGGSSEQYV. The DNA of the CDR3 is TGTGCCAGCAGTTTAGGTGGTAGCTCCGAGCAGTACGTC.